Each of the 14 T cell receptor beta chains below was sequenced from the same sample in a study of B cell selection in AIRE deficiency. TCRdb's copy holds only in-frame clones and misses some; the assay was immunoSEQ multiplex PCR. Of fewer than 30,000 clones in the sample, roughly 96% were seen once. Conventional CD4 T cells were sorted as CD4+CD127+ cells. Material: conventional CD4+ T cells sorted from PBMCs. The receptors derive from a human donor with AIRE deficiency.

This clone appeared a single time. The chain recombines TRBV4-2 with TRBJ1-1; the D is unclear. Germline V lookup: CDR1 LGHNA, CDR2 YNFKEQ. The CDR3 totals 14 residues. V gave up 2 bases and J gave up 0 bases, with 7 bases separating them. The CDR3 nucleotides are TGTGCCAGCAGCCAAAGCAACCTGAACACTGAAGCTTTCTTT. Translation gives CASSQSNLNTEAFF.

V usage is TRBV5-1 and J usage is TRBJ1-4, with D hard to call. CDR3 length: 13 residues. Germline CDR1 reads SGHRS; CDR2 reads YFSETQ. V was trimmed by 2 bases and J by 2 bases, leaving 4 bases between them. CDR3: CASSFGTNEKLFF. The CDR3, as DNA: TGCGCCAGCAGCTTCGGGACTAATGAAAAACTGTTTTTT.

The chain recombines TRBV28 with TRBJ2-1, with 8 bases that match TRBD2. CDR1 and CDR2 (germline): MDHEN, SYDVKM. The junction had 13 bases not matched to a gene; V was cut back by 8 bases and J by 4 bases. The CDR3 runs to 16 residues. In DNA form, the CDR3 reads TGTGCCAGCCCCCCAGCGGGGGTGAGGAGTTACAATGAGCAGTTCTTC. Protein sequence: CASPPAGVRSYNEQFF.

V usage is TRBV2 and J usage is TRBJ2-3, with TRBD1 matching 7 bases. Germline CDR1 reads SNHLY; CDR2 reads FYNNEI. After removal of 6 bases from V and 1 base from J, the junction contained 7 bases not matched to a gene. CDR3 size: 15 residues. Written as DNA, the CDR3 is TGTGCCAGCAGCAGACAGGGTCCGGGCACAGATACGCAGTATTTT. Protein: CASSRQGPGTDTQYF.

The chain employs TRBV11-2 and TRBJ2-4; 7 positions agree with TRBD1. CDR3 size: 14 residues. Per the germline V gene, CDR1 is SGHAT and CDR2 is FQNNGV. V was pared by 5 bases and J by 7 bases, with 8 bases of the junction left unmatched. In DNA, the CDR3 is TGTGCCAGCAGCGCGACAGGGAATGGTAACATTCAGTACTTC. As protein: CASSATGNGNIQYF.

The CDR3 sequence: CASSFDVLRGRGANVLTF. DNA of the CDR3: TGTGCCAGCAGCTTCGATGTCCTTCGGGGGCGTGGGGCCAACGTCCTGACTTTC. The rearrangement links TRBV7-2 to TRBJ2-6; TRBD1 or TRBD2 may be the D gene (6 bases each). Trimming took 3 bases from V and 3 from J, leaving 18 bases between them. CDR3 length: 18 amino acids. Germline V gives CDR1 SGHTA, CDR2 FQGNSA.

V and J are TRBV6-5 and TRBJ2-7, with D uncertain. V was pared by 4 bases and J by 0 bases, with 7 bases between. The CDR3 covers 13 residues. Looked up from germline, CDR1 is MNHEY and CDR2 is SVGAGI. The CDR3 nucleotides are TGTGCCAGCAGTTCGCTGGGCTCCTACGAGCAGTACTTC. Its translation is CASSSLGSYEQYF.

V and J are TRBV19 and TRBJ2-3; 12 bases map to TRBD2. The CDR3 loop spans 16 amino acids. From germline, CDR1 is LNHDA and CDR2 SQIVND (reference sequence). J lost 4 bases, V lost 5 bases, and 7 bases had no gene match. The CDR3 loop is CASSWTSGIGADTQYF. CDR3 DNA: TGTGCCAGTAGTTGGACTAGCGGGATAGGTGCAGATACGCAGTATTTT.

The CDR3 loop is CASSPWTGGVRTEAFF. CDR3 in DNA: TGTGCCAGCAGCCCGTGGACAGGGGGTGTGAGGACTGAAGCTTTCTTT. The chain employs TRBV7-2 and TRBJ1-1; 10 bases match TRBD1. Germline V CDR1 and CDR2: SGHTA, FQGNSA. This CDR3 has 16 amino acids. V was pared by 5 bases and J by 5 bases, with 11 bases of the junction left unmatched.

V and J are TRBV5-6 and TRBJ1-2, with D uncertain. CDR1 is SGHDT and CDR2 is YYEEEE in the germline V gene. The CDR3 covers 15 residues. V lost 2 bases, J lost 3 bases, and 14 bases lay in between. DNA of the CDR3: TGTGCCAGCAGCTTCCTAGTGACGGACTACTATGGCTACACCTTC. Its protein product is CASSFLVTDYYGYTF.

Written as DNA, the CDR3 is TGTGCCAGCAGCTACGGACAGGGGGCGGATACGCAGTATTTT. Translated: CASSYGQGADTQYF. The chain is built from TRBV2 and TRBJ2-3; 11 nucleotides line up with TRBD1. The CDR3 has 14 amino acids. Germline CDR1 is SNHLY and CDR2 is FYNNEI. Trimming cost V 6 bases and J 6 bases; bases outside gene matches: 5.

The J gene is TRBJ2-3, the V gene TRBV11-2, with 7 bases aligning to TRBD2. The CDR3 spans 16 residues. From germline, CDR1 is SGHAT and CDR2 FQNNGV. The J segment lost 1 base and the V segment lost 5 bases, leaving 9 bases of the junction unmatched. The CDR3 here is CASSRSGTAGTDTQYF. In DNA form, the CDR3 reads TGTGCCAGCAGCCGGAGCGGGACCGCAGGCACAGATACGCAGTATTTT. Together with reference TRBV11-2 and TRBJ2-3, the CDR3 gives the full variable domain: EAGVAQSPRYKIIEKRQSVAFWCNPISGHATLYWYQQILGQGPKLLIQFQNNGVVDDSQLPKDRFSAERLKGVDSTLKIQPAKLEDSAVYLCASSRSGTAGTDTQYFGPGTRLTVL.

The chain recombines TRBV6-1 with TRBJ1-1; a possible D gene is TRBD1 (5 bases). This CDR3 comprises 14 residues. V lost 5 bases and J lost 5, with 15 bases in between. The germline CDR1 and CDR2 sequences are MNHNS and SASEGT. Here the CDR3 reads CASSIREEGTEAFF. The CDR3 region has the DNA TGTGCCAGCAGTATCAGGGAGGAGGGTACTGAAGCTTTCTTT.

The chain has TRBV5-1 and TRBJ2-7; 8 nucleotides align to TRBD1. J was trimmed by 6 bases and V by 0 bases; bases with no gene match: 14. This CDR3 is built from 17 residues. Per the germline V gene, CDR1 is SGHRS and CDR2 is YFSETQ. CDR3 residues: CASSLGQGALAISEQYF. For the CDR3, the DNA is TGCGCCAGCAGCTTGGGCCAGGGGGCCCTCGCTATTAGCGAGCAGTACTTC.